This TCR beta chain was documented in a study of T cells in Graves' hyperthyroidism and ophthalmopathy. Study-wide context: Peripheral blood was collected at initial diagnosis, before any treatment.

On this clonotype: The antigen remains undetermined.

There are 13 residues in the CDR3. The germline V gene encodes CDR1 ENHRY and CDR2 SYGVKD. V lost 6 bases and J 0 bases, leaving 5 bases between the germline ends. Overall study findings and caveats: Ophthalmopathy, as predicted by the model, came a median roughly 6.5 months after the prediction. Expanded thyroid clonotypes (above 0.001) were mostly also found in blood.

Hyperthyroidism was newly diagnosed in patients aged 18 to 65 (duration under 2 months). TCR beta CDR3 sequences were amplified from RNA transcripts. The study used the HTBI primer set for a first-round RT-PCR of the TCR CDR3. TCRdb passed the multiplex PCR reads through MiXCR, listing each CDR3 protein once. The profile shows 250,000 to 350,000 distinct CDR3 sequences, 16% of them singletons. What was sequenced was blood. The clonotype was recovered from a young man with Graves' hyperthyroidism. The chain joins TRBV10-3 to TRBJ2-2, with D unclear. The CDR3 sequence is CAISSANTGELFF. The CDR3 DNA reads as TGTGCCATCAGCTCAGCGAACACCGGGGAGCTGTTTTTT.